The clone carrying this T cell receptor beta chain has ten or more counts. The antigen is not known. The source of the sample is a study of response to subunit inactivated influenza vaccine. The study's findings and limits: The authors put forward the suggestion that each seasonal influenza vaccination may bring in only a limited number of new T cells.

Germline V gene sequence: CDR1 SEHNR, CDR2 FQNEAQ (reference sequence). Trimming pared 5 bases from V and 2 bases from J, leaving 18 bases between. The CDR3 runs to 16 residues. TCRdb processed the RT-PCR reads anew with MiXCR; each CDR3 protein has one entry. The data show around 580,000 distinct CDR3 sequences, about 12% seen once. The sequencing here drew on PBMCs from blood, taken on the day of vaccination. The gene calls are TRBV7-9 and TRBJ1-1; a weak D match, TRBD1 (5 bases). This TCR derives from a man aged 50-59 years who received an inactivated influenza vaccine. The CDR3 DNA is TGTGCCAGCAGCGGGGGGTCGACGAGGACAAACACTGAAGCTTTCTTT. It is translated as CASSGGSTRTNTEAFF.